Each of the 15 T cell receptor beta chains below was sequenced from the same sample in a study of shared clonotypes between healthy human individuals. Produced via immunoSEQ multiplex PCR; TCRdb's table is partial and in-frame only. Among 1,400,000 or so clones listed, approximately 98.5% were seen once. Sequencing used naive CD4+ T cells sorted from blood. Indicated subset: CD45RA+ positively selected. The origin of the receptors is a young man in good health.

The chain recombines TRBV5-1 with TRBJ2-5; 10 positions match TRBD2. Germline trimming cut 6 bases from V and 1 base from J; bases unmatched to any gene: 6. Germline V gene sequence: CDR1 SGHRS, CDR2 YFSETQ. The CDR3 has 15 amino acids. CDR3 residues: CASKLAGTSQETQYF. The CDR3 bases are TGCGCCAGCAAACTAGCGGGAACGTCCCAAGAGACCCAGTACTTC.

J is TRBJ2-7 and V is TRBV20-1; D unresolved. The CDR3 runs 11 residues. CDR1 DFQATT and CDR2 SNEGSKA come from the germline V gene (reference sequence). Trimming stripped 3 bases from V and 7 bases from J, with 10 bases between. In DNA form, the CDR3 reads TGCAGTGCTAGTAGCCTTGGGGAGCAGTACTTC. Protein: CSASSLGEQYF.

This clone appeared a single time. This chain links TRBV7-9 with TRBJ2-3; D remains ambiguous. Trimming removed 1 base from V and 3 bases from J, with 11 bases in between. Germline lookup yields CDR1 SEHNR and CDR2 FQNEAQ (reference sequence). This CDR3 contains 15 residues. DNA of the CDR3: TGTGCCAGCAGCTTAGTTGCAGGTGCGACAGATACGCAGTATTTT. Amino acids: CASSLVAGATDTQYF.

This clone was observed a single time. The CDR3 is CASSAPPSGTLGNEQFF. Here the CDR3 DNA reads TGCGCCAGCAGCGCTCCCCCTAGCGGGACCCTAGGGAATGAGCAGTTCTTC. The chain recombines TRBV5-1 with TRBJ2-1, with 9 bases matching TRBD2. Germline V gene lookup returns CDR1 SGHRS and CDR2 YFSETQ. With 4 bases clipped from V and 7 bases from J, the junction kept 15 bases outside the gene matches. CDR3 length equals 17 residues. Using reference TRBV5-1 and TRBJ2-1 for the parts outside the CDR3, the full variable domain is KAGVTQTPRYLIKTRGQQVTLSCSPISGHRSVSWYQQTPGQGLQFLFEYFSETQRNKGNFPGRFSGRQFSNSRSEMNVSTLELGDSALYLCASSAPPSGTLGNEQFFGPGTRLTVL.

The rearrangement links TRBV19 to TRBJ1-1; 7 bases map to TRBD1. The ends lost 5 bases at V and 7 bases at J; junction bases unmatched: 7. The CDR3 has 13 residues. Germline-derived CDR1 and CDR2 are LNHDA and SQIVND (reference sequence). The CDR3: CASSDRVDDEAFF. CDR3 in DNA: TGTGCCAGTAGTGACAGGGTTGACGATGAAGCTTTCTTT. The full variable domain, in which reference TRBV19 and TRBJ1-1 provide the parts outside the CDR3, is DGGITQSPKYLFRKEGQNVTLSCEQNLNHDAMYWYRQDPGQGLRLIYYSQIVNDFQKGDIAEGYSVSREKKESFPLTVTSAQKNPTAFYLCASSDRVDDEAFFGQGTRLTVV.

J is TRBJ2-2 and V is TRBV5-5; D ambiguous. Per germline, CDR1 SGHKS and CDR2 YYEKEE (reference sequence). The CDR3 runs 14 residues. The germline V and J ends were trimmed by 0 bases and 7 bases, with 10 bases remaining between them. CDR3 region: CASSLAPPIGELFF. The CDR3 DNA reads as TGTGCCAGCAGCTTGGCACCTCCAATCGGGGAGCTGTTTTTT.

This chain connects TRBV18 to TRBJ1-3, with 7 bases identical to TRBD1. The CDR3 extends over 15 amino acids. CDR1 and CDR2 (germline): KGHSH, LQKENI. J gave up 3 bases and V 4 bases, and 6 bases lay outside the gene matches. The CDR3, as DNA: TGTGCCAGCTCACACAGGGACAGAAGTGGAAACACCATATATTTT. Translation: CASSHRDRSGNTIYF.

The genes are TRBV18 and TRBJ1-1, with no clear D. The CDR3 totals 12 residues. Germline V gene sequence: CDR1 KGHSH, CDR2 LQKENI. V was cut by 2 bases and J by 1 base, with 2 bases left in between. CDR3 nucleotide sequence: TGTGCCAGCTCACCAGAGAACACTGAAGCTTTCTTT. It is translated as CASSPENTEAFF.

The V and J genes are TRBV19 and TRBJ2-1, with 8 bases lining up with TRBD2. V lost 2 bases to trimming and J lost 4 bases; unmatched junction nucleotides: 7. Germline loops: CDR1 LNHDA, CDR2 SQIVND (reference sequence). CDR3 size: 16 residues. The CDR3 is CASSITGTRAYNEQFF. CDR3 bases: TGTGCCAGTAGTATAACCGGGACTAGGGCTTACAATGAGCAGTTCTTC.

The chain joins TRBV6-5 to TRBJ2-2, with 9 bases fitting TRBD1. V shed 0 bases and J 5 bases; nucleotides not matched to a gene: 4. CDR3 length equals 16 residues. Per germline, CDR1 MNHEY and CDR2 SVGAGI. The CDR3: CASSYSSGTGTGELFF. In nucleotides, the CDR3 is TGTGCCAGCAGTTACTCTTCCGGGACAGGGACCGGGGAGCTGTTTTTT.

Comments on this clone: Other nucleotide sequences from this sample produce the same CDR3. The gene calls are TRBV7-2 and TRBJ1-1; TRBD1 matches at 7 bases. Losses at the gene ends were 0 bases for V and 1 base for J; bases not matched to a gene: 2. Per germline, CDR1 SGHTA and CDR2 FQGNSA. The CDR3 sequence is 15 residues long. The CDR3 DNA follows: TGTGCCAGCAGCTTAGCCGGGACAGCGAACACTGAAGCTTTCTTT. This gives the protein CASSLAGTANTEAFF.

The CDR3 nucleotides read TGTGCCAGCAGTTCCCTAGGAAGCAATCAGCCCCAGCATTTT. Residues: CASSSLGSNQPQHF. The chain couples TRBV6-6 to TRBJ1-5; D not resolved. The CDR3 sequence is 14 residues long. V was cut by 4 bases and J by 1 base, with 8 bases left in between. The V gene's germline CDR1 is MNHNY and CDR2 SVGAGI (reference sequence).

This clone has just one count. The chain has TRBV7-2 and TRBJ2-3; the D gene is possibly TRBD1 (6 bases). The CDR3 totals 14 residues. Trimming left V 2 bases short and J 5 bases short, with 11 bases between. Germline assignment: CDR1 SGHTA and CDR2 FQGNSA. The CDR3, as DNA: TGTGCCAGCAGCTTATACAGGGATGAAGATACGCAGTATTTT. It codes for CASSLYRDEDTQYF.

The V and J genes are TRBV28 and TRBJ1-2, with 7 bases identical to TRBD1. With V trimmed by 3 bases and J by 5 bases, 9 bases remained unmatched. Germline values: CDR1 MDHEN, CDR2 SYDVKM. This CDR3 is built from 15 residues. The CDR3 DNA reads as TGTGCCAGCAGTTTGTCCCCCGACAGGGATTATGGCTACACCTTC. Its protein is CASSLSPDRDYGYTF.

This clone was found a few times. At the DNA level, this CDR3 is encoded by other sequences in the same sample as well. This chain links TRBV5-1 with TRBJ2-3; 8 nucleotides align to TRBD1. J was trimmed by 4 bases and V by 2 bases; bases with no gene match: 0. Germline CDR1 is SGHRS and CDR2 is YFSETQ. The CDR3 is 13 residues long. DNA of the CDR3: TGCGCCAGCAGCTTACAGGGGGCAGATACGCAGTATTTT. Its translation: CASSLQGADTQYF.